This is a list of T cell receptor beta chains from one sample in a study of cytomegalovirus exposure and HLA in healthy donors. Libraries were prepared by immunoSEQ multiplex PCR; TCRdb keeps only in-frame clonotypes and omits some of them. The sample carries under 130,000 clones, approximately 70% recorded once. Sequencing was performed on PBMCs. Source of these receptors: a man between 35 and 55 years old in good health and CMV-seropositive. The CDR3 runs from the conserved cysteine through the conserved F or W. A D gene is named only where the DNA matches it firmly. Some rows mark clone size as missing; the rest say once, few, many or name a class of expanded clone.

v_gene	abundance	j_gene	d_gene	CDR3aa	CDR3nt
TRBV28	.	TRBJ2-1	TRBD2	CASSLGASGKTDEQFF	TGTGCCAGCAGTTTAGGGGCTAGCGGGAAAACCGATGAGCAGTTCTTC
TRBV7-9	few	TRBJ2-3	.	CASSLASGSTDTQYF	TGTGCCAGCAGCTTAGCGTCGGGGTCCACAGATACGCAGTATTTT
TRBV28	.	TRBJ1-1	.	CASSLQGGTEAFF	TGTGCCAGCAGTTTACAGGGTGGGACTGAAGCTTTCTTT
TRBV10-2	.	TRBJ1-1	.	CASSESNRGWDTEAFF	TGCGCCAGCAGTGAGTCGAATCGAGGATGGGACACTGAAGCTTTCTTT
TRBV9	.	TRBJ1-2	.	CASSVNLGGGDYGYTF	TGTGCCAGCAGCGTCAATTTGGGAGGGGGAGACTATGGCTACACCTTC
TRBV28	once	TRBJ2-7	TRBD1	CASSSPGGASYEQYF	TGTGCCAGCAGCTCGCCAGGGGGCGCCTCCTACGAGCAGTACTTC
TRBV6-5	.	TRBJ1-2	.	CASTTGGRGYGYTF	TGTGCCAGCACCACCGGGGGGCGAGGCTATGGCTACACCTTC
TRBV30	.	TRBJ1-4	.	CAWSVGAGDEKLFF	TGTGCCTGGAGTGTGGGGGCGGGAGATGAAAAACTGTTTTTT
TRBV6-5	.	TRBJ2-3	.	CASSLIEGGDTQYF	TGTGCCAGCAGTTTAATTGAAGGGGGAGATACGCAGTATTTT
TRBV7-8	.	TRBJ2-1	.	CASSLVPSGSVYNEQFF	TGTGCCAGCAGCTTAGTTCCCAGTGGGAGTGTCTACAATGAGCAGTTCTTC
TRBV18	.	TRBJ1-1	.	CASSTRAPVGDQLNTEAFF	TGTGCCAGCTCAACCAGGGCGCCTGTAGGGGATCAATTGAACACTGAAGCTTTCTTT
TRBV5-1	.	TRBJ2-2	TRBD2	CASSFSAGGLSGELFF	TGCGCCAGCAGCTTTAGCGCGGGAGGGCTGAGCGGGGAGCTGTTTTTT
TRBV7-9	once	TRBJ2-1	TRBD1	CASSPTGTGDNEQFF	TGTGCCAGCAGCCCCACCGGGACAGGGGACAATGAGCAGTTCTTC
TRBV5-6	many	TRBJ1-1	.	CASTQLQGRSNTEAFF	TGTGCCAGCACCCAACTACAGGGTCGATCGAACACTGAAGCTTTCTTT
TRBV4-1	.	TRBJ2-2	.	CASSQVSGESGELFF	TGCGCCAGCAGCCAAGTTTCGGGGGAGAGCGGGGAGCTGTTTTTT
TRBV6-5	few	TRBJ1-1	.	CASSLGRGNTEAFF	TGTGCCAGCAGCCTCGGTAGGGGGAACACTGAAGCTTTCTTT
TRBV10-1	.	TRBJ2-5	.	CASSESGREETQYF	TGCGCCAGCAGTGAGTCGGGCAGGGAAGAGACCCAGTACTTC
TRBV29-1	.	TRBJ1-1	.	CSVEGDTEAFF	TGCAGCGTTGAAGGAGACACTGAAGCTTTCTTT
TRBV5-4	.	TRBJ1-1	TRBD1	CASSTPGGTEAFF	TGTGCCAGCAGCACTCCAGGGGGCACTGAAGCTTTCTTT
TRBV9	once	TRBJ2-5	TRBD2	CASSVGLAANQETQYF	TGTGCCAGCAGCGTAGGGCTAGCGGCTAACCAAGAGACCCAGTACTTC
TRBV30	.	TRBJ1-2	.	CAWIERGGYGYTF	TGTGCCTGGATAGAGCGGGGGGGCTATGGCTACACCTTC
TRBV7-7	.	TRBJ2-7	.	CASSRSSGPTYEQYF	TGTGCTAGCAGCCGAAGTTCAGGCCCAACCTACGAGCAGTACTTC
TRBV5-4	.	TRBJ2-2	.	CASSLVGVAGVGTGELFF	TGTGCCAGCAGCTTGGTTGGTGTGGCAGGGGTGGGGACCGGGGAGCTGTTTTTT
TRBV6-1	.	TRBJ2-1	TRBD2	CASSEAKLAGGREQFF	TGTGCCAGCAGTGAAGCGAAGCTAGCGGGAGGACGGGAGCAGTTCTTC
TRBV5-1	.	TRBJ2-5	.	CASSSGRGQETQYF	TGCGCCAGCAGCTCCGGTAGGGGACAAGAGACCCAGTACTTC
TRBV7-8	.	TRBJ1-1	TRBD1	CASSLVWTGGAFF	TGTGCCAGCAGCTTAGTGTGGACAGGAGGGGCTTTCTTT
TRBV28	few	TRBJ2-7	.	CASSLVRNYEQYF	TGTGCCAGCAGTTTGGTCAGGAATTACGAGCAGTACTTC
TRBV4-3	.	TRBJ1-1	.	CASSQDSRAEAFF	TGCGCCAGCAGCCAAGATTCCAGGGCTGAAGCTTTCTTT
TRBV21-1	.	TRBJ2-1	.	CASSKRGGQDIYNEQFF	TGTGCCAGCAGTAAAAGGGGGGGTCAGGACATTTACAATGAGCAGTTCTTC
TRBV7-2	few	TRBJ2-3	TRBD2	CASSTGLAGDGTDTQYF	TGTGCCAGCAGCACAGGACTAGCGGGAGACGGAACAGATACGCAGTATTTT
TRBV28	.	TRBJ1-4	.	CASTLPGVEKLFF	TGTGCCAGCACCCTCCCGGGGGTTGAAAAACTGTTTTTT
TRBV6-5	.	TRBJ2-2	.	CASSYDMDLTTGELFF	TGTGCCAGCAGTTACGATATGGACTTGACCACCGGGGAGCTGTTTTTT
TRBV19	.	TRBJ1-2	TRBD1	CASSIEGGFYGYTF	TGTGCCAGTAGTATAGAAGGGGGCTTCTATGGCTACACCTTC
TRBV11-2	few	TRBJ1-1	.	CASGGDLTEAFF	TGTGCCAGCGGCGGGGACCTCACTGAAGCTTTCTTT
TRBV4-1	few	TRBJ2-7	.	CASSQALTYEQYF	TGCGCCAGCAGCCAAGCACTAACCTACGAGCAGTACTTC
TRBV7-2	.	TRBJ2-3	TRBD1	CASSFLFGGQRTDTQYF	TGTGCCAGCAGCTTCCTTTTTGGGGGACAGCGGACAGATACGCAGTATTTT
TRBV5-6	.	TRBJ2-1	TRBD2	CASSLVLAGNEQFF	TGTGCCAGCAGCTTGGTCCTAGCGGGCAATGAGCAGTTCTTC
TRBV6-1	.	TRBJ2-7	TRBD1	CASSFDRAYEQYF	TGTGCCAGCAGTTTTGACAGGGCATACGAGCAGTACTTC
TRBV27	.	TRBJ1-1	.	CASSPGYRAETEAFF	TGTGCCAGCAGCCCAGGATACAGGGCGGAGACTGAAGCTTTCTTT
TRBV9	.	TRBJ2-2	.	CASSVLSGANTGELFF	TGTGCCAGCAGCGTTCTTAGCGGAGCCAACACCGGGGAGCTGTTTTTT
TRBV27	.	TRBJ2-2	TRBD2	CASSFRGLAGGATGELFF	TGTGCCAGCAGTTTCCGCGGACTAGCGGGAGGGGCCACCGGGGAGCTGTTTTTT